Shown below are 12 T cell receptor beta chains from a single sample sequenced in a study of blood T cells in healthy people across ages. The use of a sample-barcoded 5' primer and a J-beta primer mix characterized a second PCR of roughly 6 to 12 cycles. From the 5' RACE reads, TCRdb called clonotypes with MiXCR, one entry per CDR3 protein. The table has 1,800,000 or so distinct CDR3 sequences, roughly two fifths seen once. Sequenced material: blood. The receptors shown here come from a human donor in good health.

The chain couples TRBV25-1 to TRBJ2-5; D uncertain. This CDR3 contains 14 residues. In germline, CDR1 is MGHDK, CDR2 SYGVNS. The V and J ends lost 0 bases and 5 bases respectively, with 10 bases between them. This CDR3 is CASSEYALGETQYF. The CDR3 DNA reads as TGTGCCAGCAGTGAATACGCCCTGGGGGAGACCCAGTACTTC.

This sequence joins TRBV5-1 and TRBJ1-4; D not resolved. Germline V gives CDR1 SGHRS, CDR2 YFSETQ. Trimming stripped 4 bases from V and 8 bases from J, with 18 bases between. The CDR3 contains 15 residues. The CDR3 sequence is CASSPSQAREEKLFF. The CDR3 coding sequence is TGCGCCAGCAGCCCGAGCCAGGCCCGGGAGGAAAAACTGTTTTTT.

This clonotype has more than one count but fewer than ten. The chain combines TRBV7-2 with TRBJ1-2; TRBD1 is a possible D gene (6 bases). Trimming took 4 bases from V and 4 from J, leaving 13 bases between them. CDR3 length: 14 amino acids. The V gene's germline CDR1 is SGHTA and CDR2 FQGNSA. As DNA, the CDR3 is TGTGCCAGCAGCTCACAGACAGGCAGCTATGGCTACACCTTC. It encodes CASSSQTGSYGYTF.

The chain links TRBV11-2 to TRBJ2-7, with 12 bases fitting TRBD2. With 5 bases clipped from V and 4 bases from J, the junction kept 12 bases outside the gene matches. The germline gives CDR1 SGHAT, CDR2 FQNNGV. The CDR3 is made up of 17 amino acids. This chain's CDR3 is CASSVTRTSGAPYEQYF. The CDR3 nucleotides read TGTGCCAGCAGCGTCACCCGGACTAGCGGGGCGCCTTACGAGCAGTACTTC.

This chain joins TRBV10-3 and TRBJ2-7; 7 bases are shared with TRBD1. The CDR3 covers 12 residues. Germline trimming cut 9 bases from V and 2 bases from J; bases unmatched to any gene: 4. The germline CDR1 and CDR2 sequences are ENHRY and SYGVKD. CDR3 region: CAILDRAYEQYF. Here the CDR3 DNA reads TGTGCCATTTTAGACAGGGCCTACGAGCAGTACTTC.

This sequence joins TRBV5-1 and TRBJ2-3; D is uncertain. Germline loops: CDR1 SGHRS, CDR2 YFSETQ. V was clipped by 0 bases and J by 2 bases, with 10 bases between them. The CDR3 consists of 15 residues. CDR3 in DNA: TGCGCCAGCAGCTTGGCCTTTTCTAACACAGATACGCAGTATTTT. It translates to CASSLAFSNTDTQYF.

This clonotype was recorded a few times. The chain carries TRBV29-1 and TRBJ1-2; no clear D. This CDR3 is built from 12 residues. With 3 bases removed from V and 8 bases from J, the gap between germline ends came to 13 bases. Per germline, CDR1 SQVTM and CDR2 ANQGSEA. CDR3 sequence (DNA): TGCAGCGTTGATAGTATTACAGACGGCTACACCTTC. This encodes CSVDSITDGYTF.

The CDR3 sequence: CASSPSERGYEQYF. The CDR3 DNA reads TGTGCCAGCAGTCCGTCAGAACGCGGGTACGAGCAGTACTTC. The chain links TRBV28 to TRBJ2-7; D might be TRBD2 (5 bases). The ends were cut back, 5 bases at V and 4 bases at J, with 15 bases in the middle. This CDR3 contains 14 residues. Germline CDR1 is MDHEN and CDR2 is SYDVKM. Using reference TRBV28 and TRBJ2-7 for the parts outside the CDR3, the full variable domain is DVKVTQSSRYLVKRTGEKVFLECVQDMDHENMFWYRQDPGLGLRLIYFSYDVKMKEKGDIPEGYSVSREKKERFSLILESASTNQTSMYLCASSPSERGYEQYFGPGTRLTVT.

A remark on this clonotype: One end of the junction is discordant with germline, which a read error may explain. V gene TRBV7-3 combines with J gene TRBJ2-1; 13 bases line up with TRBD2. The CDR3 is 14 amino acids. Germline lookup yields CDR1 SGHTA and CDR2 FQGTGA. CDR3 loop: CAGSLRLAGGHQFF. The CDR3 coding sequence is TGTGCCGGCAGCTTGAGACTAGCGGGGGGCCATCAGTTCTTC.

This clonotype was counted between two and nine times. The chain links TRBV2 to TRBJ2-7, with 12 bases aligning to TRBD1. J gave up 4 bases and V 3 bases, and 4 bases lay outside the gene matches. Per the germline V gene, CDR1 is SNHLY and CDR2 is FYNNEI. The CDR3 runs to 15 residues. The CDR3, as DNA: TGTGCCAGCAGTGATTGGGACAGGGGGCGATACGAGCAGTACTTC. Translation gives CASSDWDRGRYEQYF.

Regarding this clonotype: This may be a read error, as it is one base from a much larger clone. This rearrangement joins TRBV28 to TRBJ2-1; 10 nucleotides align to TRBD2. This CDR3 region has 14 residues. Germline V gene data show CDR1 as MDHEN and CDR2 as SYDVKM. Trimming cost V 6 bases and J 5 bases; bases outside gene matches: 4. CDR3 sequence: CASSRSGGNNEQFF. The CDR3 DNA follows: TGTGCCAGCAGCCGTAGCGGGGGGAACAATGAGCAGTTCTTC.

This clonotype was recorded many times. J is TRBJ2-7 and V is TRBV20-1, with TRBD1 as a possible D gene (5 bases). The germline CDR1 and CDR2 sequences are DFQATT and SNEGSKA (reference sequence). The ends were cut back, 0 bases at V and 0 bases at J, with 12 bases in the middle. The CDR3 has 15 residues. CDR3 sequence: CSARDGAANSYEQYF. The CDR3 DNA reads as TGCAGTGCTAGAGATGGGGCAGCTAACTCCTACGAGCAGTACTTC.